The source of this T cell receptor (beta chain) is a study of cytomegalovirus exposure and HLA in healthy donors. Study observations and caveats: Owing to their indistinguishability, certain V segments, notably TRBV6-2 and TRBV6-3, were excluded. Per a later analysis, 15,000 to 20,000 TCR beta sequences showed association with HLA alleles at 0.05 false discovery rate.

Germline values: CDR1 MNHEY, CDR2 SVGAGI. The CDR3 length is 13 residues. Trimming removed 6 bases from V and 5 bases from J, with 14 bases in between. A word on this clone: Its antigen remains unidentified.

It was with 60 Vbeta and 13 Jbeta primers that the PCR ran. Method: immunoSEQ multiplex PCR; TCRdb's copy keeps in-frame clones and lacks some. This table holds some 180,000 clones, about 80% found once. The sample consisted of PBMCs. The receptor comes from a man between 18 and 35 years old in good health and CMV-seronegative. The V and J genes are TRBV6-5 and TRBJ2-7, with D tentatively TRBD1 (6 bases). This CDR3 reads CASSPGERNEQYF. As DNA, the CDR3 is TGTGCCAGCAGCCCAGGGGAGAGAAACGAGCAGTACTTC.